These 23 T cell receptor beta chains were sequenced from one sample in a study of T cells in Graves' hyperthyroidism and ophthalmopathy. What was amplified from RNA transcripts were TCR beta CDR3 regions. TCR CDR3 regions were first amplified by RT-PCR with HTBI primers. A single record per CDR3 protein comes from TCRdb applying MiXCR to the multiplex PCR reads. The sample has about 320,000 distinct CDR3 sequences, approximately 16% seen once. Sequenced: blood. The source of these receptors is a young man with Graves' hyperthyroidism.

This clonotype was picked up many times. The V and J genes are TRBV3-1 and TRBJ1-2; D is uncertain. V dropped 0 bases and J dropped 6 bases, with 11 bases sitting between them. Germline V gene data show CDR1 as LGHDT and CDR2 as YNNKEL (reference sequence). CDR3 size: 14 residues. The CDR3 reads CASSQDWPVNGYTF. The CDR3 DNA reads TGTGCCAGCAGCCAAGATTGGCCAGTGAATGGCTACACCTTC.

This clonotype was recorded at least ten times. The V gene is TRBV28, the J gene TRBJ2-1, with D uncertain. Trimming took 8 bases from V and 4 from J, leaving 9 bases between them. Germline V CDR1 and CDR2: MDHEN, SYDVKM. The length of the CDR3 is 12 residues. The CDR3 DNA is TGTGCCAGCTCTTTCGCGTACAATGAGCAGTTCTTC. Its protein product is CASSFAYNEQFF.

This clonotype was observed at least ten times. This CDR3 reads CASSHRAPRREQFF. CDR3 nucleotides: TGTGCCAGCAGCCACCGGGCCCCCCGACGGGAGCAGTTCTTC. J is TRBJ2-1 and V is TRBV7-3; D remains ambiguous. The V gene's germline CDR1 is SGHTA and CDR2 FQGTGA. CDR3 length equals 14 residues. Trimming cost V 5 bases and J 10 bases, with 18 bases left between them.

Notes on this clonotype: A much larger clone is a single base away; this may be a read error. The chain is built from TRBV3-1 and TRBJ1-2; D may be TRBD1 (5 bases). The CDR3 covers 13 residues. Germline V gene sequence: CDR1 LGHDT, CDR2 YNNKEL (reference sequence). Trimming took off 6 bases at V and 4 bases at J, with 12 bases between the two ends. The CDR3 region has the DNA TGTGCCAGCAGACGGGGGAGCGGCTATGGCTACACCTTC. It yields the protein CASRRGSGYGYTF. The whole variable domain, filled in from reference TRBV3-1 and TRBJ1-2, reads DTAVSQTPKYLVTQMGNDKSIKCEQNLGHDTMYWYKQDSKKFLKIMFSYNNKELIINETVPNRFSPKSPDKAHLNLHINSLELGDSAVYFCASRRGSGYGYTFGSGTRLTVV.

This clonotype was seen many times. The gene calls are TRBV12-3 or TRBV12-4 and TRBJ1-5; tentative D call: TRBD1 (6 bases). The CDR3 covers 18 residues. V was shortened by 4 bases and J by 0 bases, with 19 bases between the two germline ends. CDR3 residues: CASSSDPQGTYSNQPQHF. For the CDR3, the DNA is TGTGCCAGCAGTTCAGACCCTCAGGGGACCTATAGCAATCAGCCCCAGCATTTT.

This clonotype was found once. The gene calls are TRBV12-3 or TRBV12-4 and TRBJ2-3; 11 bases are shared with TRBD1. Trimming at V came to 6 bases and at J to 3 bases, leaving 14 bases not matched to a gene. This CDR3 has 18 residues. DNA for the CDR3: TGTGCCAGCAGCCAAGAACCTGCCGGGACAGGGGGAACAGATACGCAGTATTTT. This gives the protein CASSQEPAGTGGTDTQYF.

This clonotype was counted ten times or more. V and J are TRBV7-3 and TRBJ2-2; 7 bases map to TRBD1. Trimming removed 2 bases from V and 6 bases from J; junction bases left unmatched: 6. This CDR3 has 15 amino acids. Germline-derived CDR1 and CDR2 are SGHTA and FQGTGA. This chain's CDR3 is CASSLQGGEAGELFF. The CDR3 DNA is TGTGCCAGCAGCTTACAAGGGGGCGAAGCCGGGGAGCTGTTTTTT.

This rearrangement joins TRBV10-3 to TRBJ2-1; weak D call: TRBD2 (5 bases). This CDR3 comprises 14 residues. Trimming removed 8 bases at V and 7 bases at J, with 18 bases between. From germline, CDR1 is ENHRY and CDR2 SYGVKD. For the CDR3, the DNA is TGTGCCATCGGAATAGCGAGAGATGGGAATGAGCAGTTCTTC. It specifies CAIGIARDGNEQFF.

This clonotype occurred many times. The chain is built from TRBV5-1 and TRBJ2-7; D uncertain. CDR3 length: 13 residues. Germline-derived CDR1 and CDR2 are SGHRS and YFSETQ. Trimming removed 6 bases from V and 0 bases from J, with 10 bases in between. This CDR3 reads CASKGLSSYEQYF. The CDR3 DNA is TGCGCCAGCAAGGGTTTGAGCTCCTACGAGCAGTACTTC.

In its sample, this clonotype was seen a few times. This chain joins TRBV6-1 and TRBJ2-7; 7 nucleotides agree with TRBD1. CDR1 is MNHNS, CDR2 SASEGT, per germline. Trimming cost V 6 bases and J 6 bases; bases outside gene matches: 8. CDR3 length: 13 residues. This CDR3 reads CASRSQGVGEQYF. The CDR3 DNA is TGTGCCAGCAGATCTCAGGGGGTCGGCGAGCAGTACTTC.

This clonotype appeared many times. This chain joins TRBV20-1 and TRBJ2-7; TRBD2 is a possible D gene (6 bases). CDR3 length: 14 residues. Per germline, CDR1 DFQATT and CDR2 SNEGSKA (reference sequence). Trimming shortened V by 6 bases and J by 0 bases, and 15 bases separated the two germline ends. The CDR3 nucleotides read TGCAGTGCAAGTCCTGGCGGGACCTCCTACGAGCAGTACTTC. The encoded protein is CSASPGGTSYEQYF.

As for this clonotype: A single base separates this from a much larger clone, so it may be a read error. CDR3 loop: CASNGDRNQPQHF. In DNA form, the CDR3 reads TGTGCCAGCAATGGGGACCGAAATCAGCCCCAGCATTTT. V is TRBV2 and J is TRBJ1-5; D may be TRBD1 (5 bases). Germline V lookup: CDR1 SNHLY, CDR2 FYNNEI. The CDR3 is 13 amino acids. The V end lost 7 bases, the J end lost 4 bases, and 11 bases lay between the germline ends. Full variable domain (outside the CDR3, taken from reference TRBV2 and TRBJ1-5): EPEVTQTPSHQVTQMGQEVILRCVPISNHLYFYWYRQILGQKVEFLVSFYNNEISEKSEIFDDQFSVERPDGSNFTLKIRSTKLEDSAMYFCASNGDRNQPQHFGDGTRLSIL.

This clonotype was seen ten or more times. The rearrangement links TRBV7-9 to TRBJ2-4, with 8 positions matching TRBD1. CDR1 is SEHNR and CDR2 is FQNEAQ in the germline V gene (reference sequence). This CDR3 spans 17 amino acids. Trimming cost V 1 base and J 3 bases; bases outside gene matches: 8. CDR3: CASSLGSRGLSKNIQYF. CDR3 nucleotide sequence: TGTGCCAGCAGCTTAGGGAGCAGGGGGCTCAGCAAAAACATTCAGTACTTC. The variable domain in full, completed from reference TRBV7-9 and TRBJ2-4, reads DTGVSQNPRHKITKRGQNVTFRCDPISEHNRLYWYRQTLGQGPEFLTYFQNEAQLEKSRLLSDRFSAERPKGSFSTLEIQRTEQGDSAMYLCASSLGSRGLSKNIQYFGAGTRLSVL.

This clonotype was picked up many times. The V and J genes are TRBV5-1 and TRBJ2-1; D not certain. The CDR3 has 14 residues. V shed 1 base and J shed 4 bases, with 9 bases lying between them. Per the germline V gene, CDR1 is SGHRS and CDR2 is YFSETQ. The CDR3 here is CASSLFSRYNEQFF. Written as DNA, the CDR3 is TGCGCCAGCAGCTTGTTTAGCCGATACAATGAGCAGTTCTTC.

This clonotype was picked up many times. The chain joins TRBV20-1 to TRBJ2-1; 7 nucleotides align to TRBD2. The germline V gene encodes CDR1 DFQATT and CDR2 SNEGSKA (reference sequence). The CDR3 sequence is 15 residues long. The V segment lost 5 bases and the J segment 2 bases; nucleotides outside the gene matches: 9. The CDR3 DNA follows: TGCAGTGCTTGTGGATCTGCGGGGGCCTACAATGAGCAGTTCTTC. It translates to CSACGSAGAYNEQFF.

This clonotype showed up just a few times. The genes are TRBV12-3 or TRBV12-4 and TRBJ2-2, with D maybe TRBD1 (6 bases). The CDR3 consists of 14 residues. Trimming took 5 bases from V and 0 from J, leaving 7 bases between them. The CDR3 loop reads CASSRQANTGELFF. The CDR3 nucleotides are TGTGCCAGCAGTCGACAGGCGAACACCGGGGAGCTGTTTTTT.

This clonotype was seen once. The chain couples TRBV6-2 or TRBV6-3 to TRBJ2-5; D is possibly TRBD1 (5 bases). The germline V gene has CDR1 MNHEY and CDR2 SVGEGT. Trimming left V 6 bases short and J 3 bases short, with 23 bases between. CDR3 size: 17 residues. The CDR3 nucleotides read TGTGCCAGCAGCCATGCCCAGGGTATGGGGTCCAAAGAGACCCAGTACTTC. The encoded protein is CASSHAQGMGSKETQYF.

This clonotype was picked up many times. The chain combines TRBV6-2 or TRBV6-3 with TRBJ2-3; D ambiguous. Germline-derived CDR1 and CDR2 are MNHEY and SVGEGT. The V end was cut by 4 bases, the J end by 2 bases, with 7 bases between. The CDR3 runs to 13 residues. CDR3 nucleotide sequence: TGTGCCAGCAGTTCCTCGAACACAGATACGCAGTATTTT. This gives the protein CASSSSNTDTQYF.

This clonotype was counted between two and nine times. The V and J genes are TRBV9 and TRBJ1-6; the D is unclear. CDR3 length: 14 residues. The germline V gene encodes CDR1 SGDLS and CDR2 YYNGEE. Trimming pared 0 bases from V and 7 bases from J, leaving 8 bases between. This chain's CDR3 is CASSVVEFNSPLHF. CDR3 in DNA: TGTGCCAGCAGCGTAGTCGAATTCAATTCACCCCTCCACTTT.

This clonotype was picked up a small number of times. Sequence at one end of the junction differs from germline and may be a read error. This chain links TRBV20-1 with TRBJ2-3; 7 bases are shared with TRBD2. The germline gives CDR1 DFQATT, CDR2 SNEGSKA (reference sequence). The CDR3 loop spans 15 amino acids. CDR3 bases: TGCAGTGTTAGAGCCGCGGGAGATGGCACAGATACGCAGTATTTT. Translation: CSVRAAGDGTDTQYF.

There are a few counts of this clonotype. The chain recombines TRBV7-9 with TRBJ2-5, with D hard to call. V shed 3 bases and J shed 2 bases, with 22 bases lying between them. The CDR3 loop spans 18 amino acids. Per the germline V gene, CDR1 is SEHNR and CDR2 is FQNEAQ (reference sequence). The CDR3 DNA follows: TGTGCCAGCAGCTTGGCTAAGGGCCCCGGGCCCCGACAAGAGACCCAGTACTTC. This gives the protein CASSLAKGPGPRQETQYF. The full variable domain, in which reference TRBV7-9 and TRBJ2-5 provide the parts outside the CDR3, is DTGVSQNPRHKITKRGQNVTFRCDPISEHNRLYWYRQTLGQGPEFLTYFQNEAQLEKSRLLSDRFSAERPKGSFSTLEIQRTEQGDSAMYLCASSLAKGPGPRQETQYFGPGTRLLVL.

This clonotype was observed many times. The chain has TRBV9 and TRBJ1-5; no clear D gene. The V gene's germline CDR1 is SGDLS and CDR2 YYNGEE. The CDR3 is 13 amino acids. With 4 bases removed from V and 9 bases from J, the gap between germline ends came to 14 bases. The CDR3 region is CASSQLPDGPQHF. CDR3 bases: TGTGCCAGCAGCCAGTTACCGGACGGGCCCCAGCATTTT.

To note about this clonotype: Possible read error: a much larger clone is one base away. The CDR3 sequence is CASGDSGANVLTF. CDR3 sequence (DNA): TGTGCCAGCGGTGACTCTGGGGCCAACGTCCTGACTTTC. The chain carries TRBV6-1 and TRBJ2-6, with D hard to call. Germline CDR1 is MNHNS and CDR2 is SASEGT. The CDR3 sequence is 13 residues long.